This passage covers 9 T cell receptor beta chains from one sample sequenced in a study of beta chain features in type 1 diabetes. Study-wide results and limits: When Type 1 diabetes patients were examined, their TCRB CDR3s proved moderately but significantly shorter in all four CD4+ subsets.

Reverse transcription of all isolated RNA meant that expressed TCRB transcripts were sequenced. Clones were sequenced by immunoSEQ multiplex PCR, and TCRdb holds only the in-frame ones, with some missing. The table shows around 260,000 clones, with approximately 24% occurring only once. These receptors are not linked to any known antigen. The sequenced sample was naive CD4+ T cells from blood. These receptors originate from a woman aged 25 to 39 with type 1 diabetes.

The CDR3 DNA sequence: TGCAGTGCCGCTGGACAGGGGGGACAGTTCTTC. Amino acid sequence: CSAAGQGGQFF. The chain combines TRBV20-1 with TRBJ2-1, with 10 bases matching TRBD1. This CDR3 is built from 11 residues. Germline V gene lookup returns CDR1 DFQATT and CDR2 SNEGSKA (reference sequence). J was trimmed by 13 bases and V by 6 bases; bases with no gene match: 6.

J is TRBJ2-1 and V is TRBV23-1; 8 bases match TRBD2. TRBV23-1 is an open reading frame whose function is uncertain. The CDR3 covers 18 residues. V shed 6 bases and J 0 bases; nucleotides not matched to a gene: 13. CDR3 amino acids: CASSPTSGPGGSYNEQFF. In DNA, the CDR3 is TGCGCCAGCAGCCCCACTAGCGGCCCCGGAGGCTCCTACAATGAGCAGTTCTTC.

The chain employs TRBV2 and TRBJ1-2, with TRBD1 matching 9 bases. Germline V gives CDR1 SNHLY, CDR2 FYNNEI. Losses at the gene ends were 6 bases for V and 4 bases for J; bases not matched to a gene: 3. This CDR3 spans 13 amino acids. For the CDR3, the DNA is TGTGCCAGCAGCACAGGGGGCGGCTATGGCTACACCTTC. Encoded protein: CASSTGGGYGYTF.

The chain couples TRBV6-6 to TRBJ1-5; D uncertain. V was cut by 2 bases and J by 0 bases, with 11 bases left in between. The CDR3 is made up of 16 amino acids. CDR1 and CDR2 from the germline V gene are MNHNY and SVGAGI (reference sequence). CDR3 DNA: TGTGCCAGCAGTTACGGCGACGGGAATAGCAATCAGCCCCAGCATTTT. Its translation is CASSYGDGNSNQPQHF.

This clone was counted between two and nine times. The chain joins TRBV6-6 to TRBJ2-7; 8 bases fit TRBD1. The germline CDR1 and CDR2 sequences are MNHNY and SVGAGI (reference sequence). The CDR3 has 14 amino acids. After removal of 1 base from V and 6 bases from J, the junction contained 5 bases not matched to a gene. CDR3 sequence: CASSYWQGAFEQYF. Written as DNA, the CDR3 is TGTGCCAGCAGTTACTGGCAGGGGGCATTCGAGCAGTACTTC.

This chain joins TRBV28 and TRBJ1-5; D might be TRBD1 (5 bases). With 6 bases removed from V and 7 bases from J, the gap between germline ends came to 16 bases. This CDR3 is built from 14 residues. Per germline, CDR1 MDHEN and CDR2 SYDVKM. CDR3 sequence (DNA): TGTGCCAGCAGGGGAGAGTGGGGGGACCAGCCCCAGCATTTT. Protein product: CASRGEWGDQPQHF.

The V gene is TRBV7-3, the J gene TRBJ2-3, with no clear D. Trimming cost V 3 bases and J 0 bases, with 7 bases left between them. The CDR3 extends over 14 amino acids. CDR1 and CDR2 from the germline V gene are SGHTA and FQGTGA. This CDR3 is CASSLRSSTDTQYF. CDR3 DNA: TGTGCCAGCAGCTTGAGAAGTAGCACAGATACGCAGTATTTT.

The chain links TRBV30 to TRBJ2-5; no clear D gene. Germline CDR1 is GTSNPN and CDR2 is SVGIG (reference sequence). This CDR3 spans 13 amino acids. V was cut by 2 bases and J by 2 bases, with 9 bases left in between. CDR3 protein: CAWSNTGQETQYF. In nucleotides, the CDR3 is TGTGCCTGGAGTAATACCGGGCAAGAGACCCAGTACTTC.

In its sample, this clone was seen a few times. V is TRBV30 and J is TRBJ2-5; 9 nucleotides align to TRBD1. CDR3 length equals 14 residues. Looked up from germline, CDR1 is GTSNPN and CDR2 is SVGIG (reference sequence). V lost 2 bases, J lost 2 bases, and 3 bases stayed unmatched. Here the CDR3 reads CAWSLGTGQETQYF. The CDR3 DNA reads as TGTGCCTGGAGTTTAGGGACAGGGCAAGAGACCCAGTACTTC.